The T cell receptor (beta chain) under discussion was sequenced for a study of tumor and adjacent non-tumor tissue in lung cancer. Findings and caveats of the study: Normal lung showed higher cumulative top 100 clone frequency than tumor.

On this clonotype itself: Its specificity is not known.

This sample's RNA came from whole unsorted tissue. Distant lung tissue was collected more than 3 cm away from the tumor edge. The library came from three nested PCR rounds adapted from ARM-PCR protocols. One entry per CDR3 protein results from TCRdb running MiXCR on the multiplex PCR reads. The sample records approximately 82,000 distinct CDR3 sequences, over 60% being singletons. This CDR3 is 18 amino acids long. V was trimmed by 5 bases and J by 0 bases, leaving 20 bases between them. V gene TRBV12-3 or TRBV12-4 combines with J gene TRBJ1-3, with D tentatively TRBD1 (5 bases). This clonotype originated in a man aged 65-85 years with non-small cell lung cancer. The sample was distant non-tumor lung tissue. Written as DNA, the CDR3 is TGTGCCAGCAGTCGTACCGGGGCAGAGATCGGCTCTGGAAACACCATATATTTT. It is translated as CASSRTGAEIGSGNTIYF.